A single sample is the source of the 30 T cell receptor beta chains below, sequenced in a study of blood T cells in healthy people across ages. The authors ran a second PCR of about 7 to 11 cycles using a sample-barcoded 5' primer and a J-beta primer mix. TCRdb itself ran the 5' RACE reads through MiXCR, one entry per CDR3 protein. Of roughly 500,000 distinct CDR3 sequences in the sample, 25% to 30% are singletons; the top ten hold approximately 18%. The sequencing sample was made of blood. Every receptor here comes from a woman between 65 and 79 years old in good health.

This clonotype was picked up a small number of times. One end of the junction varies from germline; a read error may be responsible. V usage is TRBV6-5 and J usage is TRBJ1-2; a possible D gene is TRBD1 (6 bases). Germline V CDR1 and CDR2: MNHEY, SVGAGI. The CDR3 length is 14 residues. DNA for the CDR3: TGTGCCAGCAGTTACTCCCAACGGAACGTCCAGGGGCCCTTC. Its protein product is CASSYSQRNVQGPF.

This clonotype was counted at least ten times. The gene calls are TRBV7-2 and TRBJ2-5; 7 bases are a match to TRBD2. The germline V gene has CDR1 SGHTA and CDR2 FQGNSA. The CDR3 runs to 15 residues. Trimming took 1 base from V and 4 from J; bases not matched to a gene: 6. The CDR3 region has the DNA TGTGCCAGCAGCTTAGGGGGGGGGACCCTAGAGACCCAGTACTTC. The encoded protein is CASSLGGGTLETQYF. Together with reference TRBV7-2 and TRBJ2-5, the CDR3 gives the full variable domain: GAGVSQSPSNKVTEKGKDVELRCDPISGHTALYWYRQSLGQGLEFLIYFQGNSAPDKSGLPSDRFSAERTGGSVSTLTIQRTQQEDSAVYLCASSLGGGTLETQYFGPGTRLLVL.

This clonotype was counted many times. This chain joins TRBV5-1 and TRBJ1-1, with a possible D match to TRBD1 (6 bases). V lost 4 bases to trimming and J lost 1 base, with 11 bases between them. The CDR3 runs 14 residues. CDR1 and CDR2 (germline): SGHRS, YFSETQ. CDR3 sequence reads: CASSIPTGNTEAFF. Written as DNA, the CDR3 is TGCGCCAGCAGCATTCCGACAGGGAACACTGAAGCTTTCTTT.

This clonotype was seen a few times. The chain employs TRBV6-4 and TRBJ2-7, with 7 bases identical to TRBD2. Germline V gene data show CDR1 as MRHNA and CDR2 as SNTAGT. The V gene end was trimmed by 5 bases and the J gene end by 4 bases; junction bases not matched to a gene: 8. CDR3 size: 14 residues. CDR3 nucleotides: TGTGCCAGCAGTCAACCGGGACTACTATACGAGCAGTACTTC. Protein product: CASSQPGLLYEQYF.

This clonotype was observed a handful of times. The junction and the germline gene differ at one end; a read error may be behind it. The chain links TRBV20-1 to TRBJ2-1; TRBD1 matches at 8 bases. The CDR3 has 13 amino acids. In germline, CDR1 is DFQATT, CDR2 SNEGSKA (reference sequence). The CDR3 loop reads CSARGTGYNEQFF. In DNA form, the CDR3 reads TGCAGTGCGAGAGGGACAGGATACAATGAGCAGTTCTTC.

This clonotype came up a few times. CDR3 nucleotides: TGTGCCAGCAGCCCACTATCCGGGACTAGCACCGGGGAGCTGTTTTTT. This gives the protein CASSPLSGTSTGELFF. V and J are TRBV4-2 and TRBJ2-2, with 8 nucleotides matching TRBD2. V trimming: 4 bases; J trimming: 4 bases; junction bases outside the gene matches: 8. The CDR3 sequence is 16 residues long. In germline, CDR1 is LGHNA, CDR2 YNFKEQ.

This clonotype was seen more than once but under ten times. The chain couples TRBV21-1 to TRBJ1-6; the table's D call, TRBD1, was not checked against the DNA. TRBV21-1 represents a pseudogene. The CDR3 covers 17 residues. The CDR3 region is CASSKGGDNFSNSPLHF. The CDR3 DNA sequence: TGTGCCAGCAGCAAAGGTGGGGACAACTTTAGCAATTCACCCCTCCACTTT.

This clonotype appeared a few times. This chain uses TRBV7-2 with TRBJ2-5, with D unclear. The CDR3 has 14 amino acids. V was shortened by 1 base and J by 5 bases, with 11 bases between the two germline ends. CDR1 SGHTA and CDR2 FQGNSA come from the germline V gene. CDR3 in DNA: TGTGCCAGCAGCTTAGACACAAAGGTGGAGACCCAGTACTTC. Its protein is CASSLDTKVETQYF.

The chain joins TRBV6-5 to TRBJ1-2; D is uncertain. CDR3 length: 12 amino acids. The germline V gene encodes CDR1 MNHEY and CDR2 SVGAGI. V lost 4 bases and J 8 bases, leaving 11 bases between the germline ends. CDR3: CASSSGFIGYTF. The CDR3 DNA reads TGTGCCAGCAGTTCCGGGTTTATCGGCTACACCTTC.

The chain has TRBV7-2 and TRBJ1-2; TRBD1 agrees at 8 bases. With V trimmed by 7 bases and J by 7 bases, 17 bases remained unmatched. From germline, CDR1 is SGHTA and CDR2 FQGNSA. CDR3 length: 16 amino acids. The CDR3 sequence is CASTVRSYGQGLGYTF. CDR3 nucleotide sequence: TGTGCCAGCACCGTAAGATCTTACGGACAGGGCCTTGGCTACACCTTC.

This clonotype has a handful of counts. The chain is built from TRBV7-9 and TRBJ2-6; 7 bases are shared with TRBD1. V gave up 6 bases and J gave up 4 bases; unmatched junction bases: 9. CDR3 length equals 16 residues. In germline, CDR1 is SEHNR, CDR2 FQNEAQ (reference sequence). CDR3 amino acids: CASSPDRARGANVLTF. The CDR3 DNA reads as TGTGCCAGCAGTCCCGACAGGGCAAGGGGGGCCAACGTCCTGACTTTC.

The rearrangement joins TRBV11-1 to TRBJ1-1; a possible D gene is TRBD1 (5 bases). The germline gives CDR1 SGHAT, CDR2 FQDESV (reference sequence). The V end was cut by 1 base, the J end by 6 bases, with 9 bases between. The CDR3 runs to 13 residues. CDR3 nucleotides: TGTGCCAGCAGCTTAGTTGTAGGGGCTGAAGCTTTCTTT. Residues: CASSLVVGAEAFF.

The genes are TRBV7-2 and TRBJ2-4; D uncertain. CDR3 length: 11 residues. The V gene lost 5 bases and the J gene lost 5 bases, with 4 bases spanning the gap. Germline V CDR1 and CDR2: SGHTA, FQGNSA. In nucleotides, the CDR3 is TGTGCCAGCAGCCAGGAAAACATTCAGTACTTC. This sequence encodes CASSQENIQYF.

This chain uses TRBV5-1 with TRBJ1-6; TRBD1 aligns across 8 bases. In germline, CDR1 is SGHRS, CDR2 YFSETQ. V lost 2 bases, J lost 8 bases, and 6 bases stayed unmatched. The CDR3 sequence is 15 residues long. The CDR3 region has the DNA TGCGCCAGCAGCTTTCAGGGGGCTAGAGATTCACCCCTCCACTTT. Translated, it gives CASSFQGARDSPLHF.

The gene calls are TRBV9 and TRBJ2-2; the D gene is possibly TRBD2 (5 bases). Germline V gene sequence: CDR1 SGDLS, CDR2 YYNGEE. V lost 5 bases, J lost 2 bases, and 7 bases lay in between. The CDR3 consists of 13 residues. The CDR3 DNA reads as TGTGCCAGCAGGAGCGGAAACACCGGGGAGCTGTTTTTT. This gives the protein CASRSGNTGELFF.

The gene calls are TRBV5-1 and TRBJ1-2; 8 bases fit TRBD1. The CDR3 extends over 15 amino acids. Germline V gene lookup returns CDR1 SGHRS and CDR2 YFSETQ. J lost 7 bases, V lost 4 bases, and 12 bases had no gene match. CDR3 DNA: TGCGCCAGCAGCCTAATCGTGACAGACAGGGGTGGCTACACCTTC. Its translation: CASSLIVTDRGGYTF.

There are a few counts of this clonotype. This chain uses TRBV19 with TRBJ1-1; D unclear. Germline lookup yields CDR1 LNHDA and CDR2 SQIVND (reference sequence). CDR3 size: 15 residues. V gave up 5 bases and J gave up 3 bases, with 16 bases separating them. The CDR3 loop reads CASSPLQAGHTEAFF. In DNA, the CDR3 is TGTGCCAGTAGTCCTCTCCAAGCCGGGCACACTGAAGCTTTCTTT.

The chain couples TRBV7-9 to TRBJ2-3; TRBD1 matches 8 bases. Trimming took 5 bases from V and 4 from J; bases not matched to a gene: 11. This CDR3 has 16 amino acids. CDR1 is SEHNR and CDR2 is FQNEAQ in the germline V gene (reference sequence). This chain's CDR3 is CASSLPGQGEADTQYF. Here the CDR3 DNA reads TGTGCCAGCAGCCTACCTGGACAGGGAGAAGCAGATACGCAGTATTTT.

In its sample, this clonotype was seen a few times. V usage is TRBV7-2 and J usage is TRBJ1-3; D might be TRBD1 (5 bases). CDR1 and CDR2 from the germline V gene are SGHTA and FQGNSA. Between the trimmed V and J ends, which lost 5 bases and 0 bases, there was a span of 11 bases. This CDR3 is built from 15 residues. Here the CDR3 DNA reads TGTGCCAGCAGCAAAGTGGGGGGCTCTGGAAACACCATATATTTT. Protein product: CASSKVGGSGNTIYF.

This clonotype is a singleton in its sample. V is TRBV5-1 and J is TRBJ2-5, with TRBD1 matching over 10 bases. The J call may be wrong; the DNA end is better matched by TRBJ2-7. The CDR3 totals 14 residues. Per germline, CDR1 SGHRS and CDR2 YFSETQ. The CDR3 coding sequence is TGCGCCAGCTGGCCCGGGACAGGGGTTTACGAGCAGTACTTC. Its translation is CASWPGTGVYEQYF.

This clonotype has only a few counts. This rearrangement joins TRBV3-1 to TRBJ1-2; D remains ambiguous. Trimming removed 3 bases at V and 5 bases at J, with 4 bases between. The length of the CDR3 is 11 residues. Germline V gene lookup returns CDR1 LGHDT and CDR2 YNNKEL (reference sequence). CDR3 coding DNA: TGTGCCAGCAGCCAGCGATATGGCTACACCTTC. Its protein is CASSQRYGYTF.

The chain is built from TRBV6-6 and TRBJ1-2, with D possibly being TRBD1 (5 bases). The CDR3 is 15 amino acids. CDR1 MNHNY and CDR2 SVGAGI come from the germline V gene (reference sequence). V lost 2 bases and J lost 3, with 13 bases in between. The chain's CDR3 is CASSYGVWGDYGYTF. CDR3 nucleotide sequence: TGTGCCAGCAGTTACGGAGTTTGGGGGGACTATGGCTACACCTTC.

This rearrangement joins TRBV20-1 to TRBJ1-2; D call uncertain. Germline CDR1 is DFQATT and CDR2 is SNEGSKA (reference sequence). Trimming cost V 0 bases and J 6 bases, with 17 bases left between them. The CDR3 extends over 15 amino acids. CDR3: CSARDLIGGKNGYTF. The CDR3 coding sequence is TGCAGTGCTAGAGATCTAATAGGCGGAAAGAATGGCTACACCTTC.

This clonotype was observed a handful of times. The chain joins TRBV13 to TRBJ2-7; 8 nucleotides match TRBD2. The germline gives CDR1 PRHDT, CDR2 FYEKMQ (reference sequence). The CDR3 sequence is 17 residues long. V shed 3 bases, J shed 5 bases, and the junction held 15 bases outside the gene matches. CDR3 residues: CASSFNRGGPGVHEQYF. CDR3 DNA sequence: TGTGCCAGCAGCTTTAACCGCGGGGGGCCGGGTGTCCACGAGCAGTACTTC. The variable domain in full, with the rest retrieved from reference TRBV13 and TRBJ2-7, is AAGVIQSPRHLIKEKRETATLKCYPIPRHDTVYWYQQGPGQDPQFLISFYEKMQSDKGSIPDRFSAQQFSDYHSELNMSSLELGDSALYFCASSFNRGGPGVHEQYFGPGTRLTVT.

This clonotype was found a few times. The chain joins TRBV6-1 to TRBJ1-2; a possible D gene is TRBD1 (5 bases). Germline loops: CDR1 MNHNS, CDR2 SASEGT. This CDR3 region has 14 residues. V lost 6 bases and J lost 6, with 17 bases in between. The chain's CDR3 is CASSRSSGEDGYTF. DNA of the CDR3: TGTGCCAGCAGCCGATCGTCGGGGGAGGATGGCTACACCTTC.

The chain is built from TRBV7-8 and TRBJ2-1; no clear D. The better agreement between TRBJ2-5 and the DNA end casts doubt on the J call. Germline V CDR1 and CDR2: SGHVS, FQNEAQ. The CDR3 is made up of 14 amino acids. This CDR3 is CASSLSLVGWTQYF. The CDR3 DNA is TGTGCCAGCAGCTTAAGCCTTGTAGGGTGGACCCAGTACTTC.

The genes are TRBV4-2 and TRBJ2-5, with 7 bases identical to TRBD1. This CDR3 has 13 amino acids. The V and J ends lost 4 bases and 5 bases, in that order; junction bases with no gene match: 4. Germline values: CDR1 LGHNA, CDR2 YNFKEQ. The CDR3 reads CASSPSQGETQYF. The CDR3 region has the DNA TGTGCCAGCAGCCCGTCACAGGGGGAGACCCAGTACTTC.

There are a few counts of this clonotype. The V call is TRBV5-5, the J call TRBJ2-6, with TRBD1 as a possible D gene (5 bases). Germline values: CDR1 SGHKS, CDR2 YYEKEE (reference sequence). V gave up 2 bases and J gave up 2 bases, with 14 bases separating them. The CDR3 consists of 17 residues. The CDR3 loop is CASSFYARATGANVLTF. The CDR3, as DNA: TGTGCCAGCAGCTTTTACGCCAGGGCTACTGGGGCCAACGTCCTGACTTTC.

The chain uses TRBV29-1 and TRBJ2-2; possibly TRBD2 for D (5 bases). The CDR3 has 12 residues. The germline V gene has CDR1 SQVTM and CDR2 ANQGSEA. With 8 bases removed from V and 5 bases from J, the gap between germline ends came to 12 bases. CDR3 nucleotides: TGCAGCTTCACGCCGGGAACCGGGGAGCTGTTTTTT. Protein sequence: CSFTPGTGELFF.

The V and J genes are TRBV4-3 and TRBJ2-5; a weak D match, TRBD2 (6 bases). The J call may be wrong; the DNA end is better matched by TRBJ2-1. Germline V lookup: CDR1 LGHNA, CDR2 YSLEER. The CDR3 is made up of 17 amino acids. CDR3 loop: CASSQEGLANLGNEQFF. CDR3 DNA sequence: TGCGCCAGCAGCCAAGAGGGGCTAGCGAATCTGGGGAATGAGCAGTTCTTC.